This T cell receptor beta chain was captured by sequencing in a study of T cell repertoires in cytomegalovirus infection. Background on the study: The authors relied on CMV epitopes, both recently identified HLA-C-restricted and well-studied HLA-B-restricted.

CDR3 size: 16 residues. V dropped 0 bases and J dropped 6 bases, with 17 bases sitting between them. The germline V gene encodes CDR1 LNHNV and CDR2 YYDKDF (reference sequence). TCRdb processed the reads anew with MiXCR; each CDR3 protein has one entry. The table records 600,000 to 700,000 distinct CDR3 sequences, roughly 30% of them present only once. Concerning this clonotype itself: The antigen is unknown.

The receptor comes from a human donor in good health (CMV status not recorded). Some clones in this sample may be carry-over from other donors' samples. This chain uses TRBV15 with TRBJ1-1, with D maybe TRBD1 (5 bases). The sequencing here drew on cultured PBMCs, taken from culture after CMV antigen stimulation. CDR3 nucleotides: TGTGCCACCAGCAGAGATCCGGGGGTTGGCGGAGCTGAAGCTTTCTTT. It yields the protein CATSRDPGVGGAEAFF. Full variable domain (remainder filled in from reference TRBV15 and TRBJ1-1): DAMVIQNPRYQVTQFGKPVTLSCSQTLNHNVMYWYQQKSSQAPKLLFHYYDKDFNNEADTPDNFQSRRPNTSFCFLDIRSPGLGDTAMYLCATSRDPGVGGAEAFFGQGTRLTVV.